These T cell receptor beta chains were read from a single sample in a study of cytomegalovirus exposure and HLA in healthy donors. Sequencing used immunoSEQ multiplex PCR; TCRdb keeps in-frame clones, though not all of them. Altogether around 210,000 clones are present, 78% being singletons, with the ten largest covering approximately 0.47%. The sequenced material came from PBMCs. These receptor sequences come from a boy younger than 18 in good health and CMV-seronegative. Each CDR3 is given with its conserved first and last residue. A D gene is named only where the DNA matches it firmly.

length,V,D,J,DNA,CDR3
14,TRBV6-5,.,TRBJ2-3,TGTGCCAGCATGAGGCAGAGACTCACAGATACGCAGTATTTT,CASMRQRLTDTQYF
15,TRBV5-1,TRBD1,TRBJ1-3,TGCGCCAGCAGCTTGGCCGGGACAGGGCCCAATTTTGTATATTTT,CASSLAGTGPNFVYF
15,TRBV9,.,TRBJ2-2,TGTGCCAGCACGTGGTTGGCATCGAACACCGGGGAGCTGTTTTTT,CASTWLASNTGELFF
13,TRBV7-7,.,TRBJ2-5,TGTGCTAGCAGCTTCGGCGTCGGGGAGACCCAGTACTTC,CASSFGVGETQYF
15,TRBV7-9,TRBD1,TRBJ2-5,TGTGCCAGCAGCCAATCGGCAGGGGGCCGGGAGACCCAGTACTTC,CASSQSAGGRETQYF
14,TRBV5-4,.,TRBJ2-1,TGTGCCAGCAGCTTGCGGCCGACATACAATGAGCAGTTCTTC,CASSLRPTYNEQFF
13,TRBV30,.,TRBJ1-1,TGTGCCTGGAGCACCGCAAGGGGCACTGAAGCTTTCTTT,CAWSTARGTEAFF
13,TRBV2,.,TRBJ1-2,TGTGCCAGCAGTGGAGACGGACAGAAAGGCTACACCTTC,CASSGDGQKGYTF
14,TRBV7-6,.,TRBJ2-1,TGTGCCAGCAGCCGGACCCAGGGGAACAATGAGCAGTTCTTC,CASSRTQGNNEQFF
13,TRBV30,.,TRBJ1-5,TGTGCCTGGAGTGTAAGGGGGAATCAGCCCCAGCATTTT,CAWSVRGNQPQHF